The text below deals with one TCR beta chain. What it recognizes is unknown. The sample comes from a study of cytomegalovirus exposure and HLA in healthy donors. Study-wide results and limits: Data from an earlier analysis indicated that most TCR beta V segments were productive either about 87% or about 30% of the time. In a later analysis, common viral pathogens appeared linked to several of the most significant clusters.

V was shortened by 2 bases and J by 5 bases, with 15 bases between the two germline ends. CDR1 and CDR2 from the germline V gene are MGHRA and YSYEKL. The CDR3 sequence is 15 residues long. The PCR had 60 Vbeta and 13 Jbeta primers. The table came from immunoSEQ multiplex PCR; TCRdb's copy has only in-frame clones and leaves some out. The data show more than 90,000 clones, around 80% seen once. As for the donors, each was a healthy bone marrow donor. Despite likely unrecorded immune exposures, the donors were nominally healthy at the time of sampling. The V and J genes are TRBV4-1 and TRBJ1-1; D might be TRBD1 (6 bases). The material sequenced was PBMCs. The source is a man in his thirties or forties in good health and CMV-seronegative. The CDR3 loop reads CASSQYQGLGTEAFF. CDR3 nucleotides: TGCGCCAGCAGCCAATATCAGGGGTTGGGAACTGAAGCTTTCTTT.